This T cell receptor beta chain was retrieved from a study of cytomegalovirus exposure and HLA in healthy donors. The PCR contained 60 Vbeta and 13 Jbeta primers. The repertoire was sequenced with immunoSEQ multiplex PCR; TCRdb's copy has only in-frame clones and lacks some. The data contain around 190,000 clones, about four fifths of them singletons. Germline trimming cut 2 bases from V and 4 bases from J; bases unmatched to any gene: 8. The CDR3 is made up of 15 amino acids. Germline assignment: CDR1 SGHDT and CDR2 YYEEEE. What was sequenced was PBMCs. The rearrangement joins TRBV5-6 to TRBJ2-5, with TRBD2 matching over 7 bases. This receptor was identified in a man between 18 and 29 years old in good health and CMV-seronegative. The CDR3 DNA reads TGTGCCAGCAGCTTCTTGGGTGCGGGAGCAGAGACCCAGTACTTC. Protein product: CASSFLGAGAETQYF. Looking up the rest from reference TRBV5-6 and TRBJ2-5 gives the full variable domain: DAGVTQSPTHLIKTRGQQVTLRCSPKSGHDTVSWYQQALGQGPQFIFQYYEEEERQRGNFPDRFSGHQFPNYSSELNVNALLLGDSALYLCASSFLGAGAETQYFGPGTRLLVL.